The present entry profiles one T cell receptor beta chain with its context. The germline gives CDR1 MNHEY, CDR2 SVGAGI. The V end lost 0 bases, the J end lost 8 bases, and 11 bases lay between the germline ends. The CDR3 covers 15 residues. This sample is drawn from a study of Ad26.COV2.S vaccination and SARS-CoV-2 variants. Overall study: The donor was enrolled in the Ad26.COV2.S arm of the COV1001 trial. Ad26.COV2.S was injected intramuscularly once or twice, 56 days apart.

Only in-frame clones appear in the TCRdb table, and some are missing; sequencing was by immunoSEQ multiplex PCR. Of about 480,000 clones listed, 87% are singletons. Documented treatment: roughly 18 received Ad26.COV2.S at low or high dose, single or two shots; about 5 received placebo; per-sample allocation not given. Vaccine and placebo recipients were sampled on day 63 after the first injection. The sequences come from peripheral blood, collected in a trial of Ad26.COV2.S vaccine versus placebo. This clonotype originated in a person aged 18-65 years who received the Ad26.COV2.S COVID-19 vaccine or a placebo. V and J are TRBV6-5 and TRBJ1-6; D unclear. The DNA for the CDR3 is TGTGCCAGCAGTTACTCATCGGCCTCCCATTCACCCCTCCACTTT. Amino acid sequence: CASSYSSASHSPLHF.